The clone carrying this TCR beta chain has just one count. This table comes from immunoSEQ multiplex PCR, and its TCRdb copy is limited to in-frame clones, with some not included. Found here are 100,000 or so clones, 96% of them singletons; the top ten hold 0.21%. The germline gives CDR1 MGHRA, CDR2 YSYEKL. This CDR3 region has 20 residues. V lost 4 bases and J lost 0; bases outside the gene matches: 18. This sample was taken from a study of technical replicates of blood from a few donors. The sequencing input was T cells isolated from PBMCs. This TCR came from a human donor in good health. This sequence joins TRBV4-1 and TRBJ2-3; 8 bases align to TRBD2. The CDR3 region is CASSPRVGLASDLSTDTQYF. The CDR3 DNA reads TGCGCCAGCAGCCCGCGGGTAGGACTAGCTTCCGACCTTAGCACAGATACGCAGTATTTT.